Each of the 10 T cell receptor beta chains below was sequenced from the same sample in a study of shared clonotypes between healthy human individuals. The method was immunoSEQ multiplex PCR; TCRdb's version includes in-frame clones alone and lacks a portion of them. The sample lists around 1.1 million clones, more than 75% seen once, with 0.6% to 0.75% in the top ten. Sequenced: memory CD4+ T cells from PBMCs. Regarding subset: CD45RA-negative fraction. Receptor source: a man aged 18 to 29 in good health. Some clones in this sample may be carry-over from other donors' samples.

The chain links TRBV19 to TRBJ1-2; D not resolved. The CDR3 consists of 13 residues. The ends were cut back, 5 bases at V and 6 bases at J, with 13 bases in the middle. In germline, CDR1 is LNHDA, CDR2 SQIVND (reference sequence). The DNA for the CDR3 is TGTGCCAGTAGTCCGCCCCTGATGAATGGCTACACCTTC. Translating gives CASSPPLMNGYTF.

The chain employs TRBV5-1 and TRBJ2-5, with 7 bases lining up with TRBD1. J was trimmed by 3 bases and V by 3 bases; bases with no gene match: 5. This CDR3 spans 14 amino acids. The germline V gene encodes CDR1 SGHRS and CDR2 YFSETQ. The CDR3 is CASSSGQMKETQYF. In DNA, the CDR3 is TGCGCCAGCAGCTCGGGACAGATGAAAGAGACCCAGTACTTC.

V gene TRBV11-2 combines with J gene TRBJ2-7; D may correspond to TRBD1 or TRBD2 (5 bases each). The germline V gene has CDR1 SGHAT and CDR2 FQNNGV. The CDR3 runs to 17 residues. Trimming shortened V by 0 bases and J by 2 bases, and 17 bases separated the two germline ends. CDR3 nucleotides: TGTGCCAGCAGCTTAGATCTCCTCGGGACGCAGACCTACGAGCAGTACTTC. Its protein is CASSLDLLGTQTYEQYF.

The chain has TRBV7-8 and TRBJ2-7; the D gene is possibly TRBD2 (6 bases). The CDR3 is 16 residues long. CDR1 is SGHVS, CDR2 FQNEAQ, per germline. V dropped 4 bases and J dropped 0 bases, with 16 bases sitting between them. CDR3 region: CASSSRRARSSYEQYF. The CDR3 bases are TGTGCCAGCAGCTCCCGGAGGGCCCGTAGCTCCTACGAGCAGTACTTC.

The CDR3 loop reads CASRFLGLSYGYTF. In DNA form, the CDR3 reads TGTGCCAGCAGGTTCCTGGGGTTGTCTTATGGCTACACCTTC. The chain uses TRBV27 and TRBJ1-2; no firm D call. The CDR3 consists of 14 residues. V was trimmed by 6 bases and J by 5 bases, leaving 16 bases between them. Germline V CDR1 and CDR2: MNHEY, SMNVEV (reference sequence).

The rearrangement joins TRBV7-2 to TRBJ2-7; tentative D call: TRBD1 (6 bases). This CDR3 spans 14 amino acids. Looked up from germline, CDR1 is SGHTA and CDR2 is FQGNSA. V was clipped by 5 bases and J by 2 bases, with 13 bases between them. CDR3: CASSPPGVPYEQYF. The CDR3 DNA reads TGTGCCAGCAGCCCACCAGGGGTGCCCTACGAGCAGTACTTC.

This rearrangement joins TRBV2 to TRBJ2-1; no clear D. There are 14 residues in the CDR3. Germline loops: CDR1 SNHLY, CDR2 FYNNEI. Trimming left V 6 bases short and J 4 bases short, with 13 bases between. The CDR3 loop reads CASSPVRHYNEQFF. In nucleotides, the CDR3 is TGTGCCAGCAGCCCCGTTCGACATTACAATGAGCAGTTCTTC.

The CDR3 here is CASNLVGTSGAEQYF. The CDR3 DNA follows: TGTGCCAGCAATCTAGTGGGGACTAGCGGGGCCGAGCAGTACTTC. The chain couples TRBV7-2 to TRBJ2-7, with 13 bases matching TRBD2. Germline V gene data show CDR1 as SGHTA and CDR2 as FQGNSA. Trimming removed 7 bases from V and 6 bases from J; junction bases left unmatched: 9. This CDR3 spans 15 amino acids.

The V gene is TRBV7-9, the J gene TRBJ1-2; 8 positions agree with TRBD1. The germline gives CDR1 SEHNR, CDR2 FQNEAQ (reference sequence). The CDR3 length is 15 residues. J lost 7 bases, V lost 5 bases, and 12 bases had no gene match. CDR3 sequence (DNA): TGTGCCAGCAGCATGGATCGGGACAGGCCCCTTGGCTACACCTTC. This encodes CASSMDRDRPLGYTF.

This rearrangement joins TRBV7-2 to TRBJ2-5, with TRBD1 as a possible D gene (5 bases). V lost 7 bases to trimming and J lost 6 bases, with 15 bases between them. This CDR3 has 13 amino acids. The germline V gene encodes CDR1 SGHTA and CDR2 FQGNSA. CDR3 region: CASTPTGLQTQYF. CDR3 DNA: TGTGCCAGCACCCCCACAGGTTTGCAGACCCAGTACTTC. The complete variable domain, with remaining parts taken from reference TRBV7-2 and TRBJ2-5, reads GAGVSQSPSNKVTEKGKDVELRCDPISGHTALYWYRQSLGQGLEFLIYFQGNSAPDKSGLPSDRFSAERTGGSVSTLTIQRTQQEDSAVYLCASTPTGLQTQYFGPGTRLLVL.